The T cell receptor beta chain under discussion was sequenced for a study of CD8 T cells in ankylosing spondylitis. Whole-study results and caveats: A TCR beta motif made of about eight highly homologous variants seemed typical of ankylosing spondylitis blood. Reportedly, significant enrichment of disease-linked clones occurred in matched ankylosing spondylitis synovial fluid. In the blood and synovial fluid of reactive arthritis, some motif variants had been previously reported.

This CDR3 is built from 14 residues. Germline trimming cut 8 bases from V and 6 bases from J; bases unmatched to any gene: 6. This clonotype appeared a few times. The antigen remains unidentified. A single record per CDR3 protein comes from TCRdb applying MiXCR to the 5' RACE reads. The sample has approximately 540,000 distinct CDR3 sequences, roughly an eighth seen once; the top ten hold around 6.8%. Sequencing was carried out using blood, either unsorted or a sorted T cell fraction (not recorded which). This sequence was found in a male donor with ankylosing spondylitis. The genes are TRBV12-3 or TRBV12-4 and TRBJ2-2; 10 nucleotides match TRBD2. The DNA for the CDR3 is TGTGCCAGCTTCGCTAGCGGGAGTGCCGGGGAGCTGTTTTTT. As protein: CASFASGSAGELFF.